These T cell receptor beta chains were read from a single sample in a study of T cell changes during pregnancy in multiple sclerosis. Some clones are missing from TCRdb's copy, which holds only in-frame ones; the method was immunoSEQ multiplex PCR. The sample holds some 120,000 clones, approximately 95% seen once. Material: peripheral blood, obtained before pregnancy. Receptors were obtained from a female donor with multiple sclerosis, enrolled in a pregnancy study. Each CDR3 is given with its conserved first and last residue. D genes are given only for firm matches. Clone size appears in some rows only: once, few, many, or a class for an expanded clone.

>16|TRBV4-1|-|-|TRBJ2-7
CASSQGNTILTYEQYF
TGCGCCAGCAGCCAAGGTAACACAATACTAACCTACGAGCAGTACTTC
>13|TRBV19|-|-|TRBJ2-1
CASSDGAIYEQFF
TGTGCCAGTAGCGATGGGGCTATCTATGAGCAGTTCTTC
>12|TRBV18|-|-|TRBJ1-1
CASSPQTYEAFF
TGTGCCAGCTCACCCCAGACTTATGAAGCTTTCTTT
>16|TRBV5-6|TRBD1|-|TRBJ1-1
CASRSSRTGEVAEAFF
TGTGCCAGCAGATCCTCTCGGACAGGGGAGGTCGCTGAAGCTTTCTTT
>10|TRBV14|-|-|TRBJ2-1
CARSGHEQFF
TGTGCCCGAAGCGGACATGAGCAGTTCTTC
>16|TRBV13|TRBD1|-|TRBJ1-2
CASSKTTGGAGDGYTF
TGTGCCAGCAGCAAGACGACAGGGGGCGCAGGGGATGGCTACACCTTC
>15|TRBV10-3|-|once|TRBJ2-2
CAIPDRDSNTGELFF
TGTGCCATCCCAGACCGGGACTCTAACACCGGGGAGCTGTTTTTT
>16|TRBV27|-|-|TRBJ1-2
CASSLSSTAPNYGYTF
TGTGCCAGCAGTTTATCGAGCACAGCTCCTAACTATGGCTACACCTTC
>16|TRBV5-1|TRBD2|-|TRBJ2-5
CASSLTRTSGVGAQYF
TGCGCCAGCAGCTTAACCCGGACTAGCGGGGTGGGGGCCCAGTACTTC
>14|TRBV4-1|TRBD2|-|TRBJ2-7
CASSQAGGSYEQYF
TGCGCCAGCAGCCAGGCGGGGGGCTCCTACGAGCAGTACTTC
>16|TRBV28|TRBD1|-|TRBJ2-1
CASSFLDRDLLNEQFF
TGTGCCAGCAGTTTCCTCGACAGGGATCTACTGAATGAGCAGTTCTTC
>13|TRBV6-6|-|-|TRBJ1-5
CASSPTYDQPQHF
TGTGCCAGCAGTCCCACTTACGATCAGCCCCAGCATTTT
>16|TRBV11-2|-|-|TRBJ2-1
CASSLEGGVSYNEQFF
TGTGCCAGCAGCTTAGAGGGCGGGGTATCCTACAATGAGCAGTTCTTC
>16|TRBV9|-|once|TRBJ2-5
CASSVGEAEAAETQYF
TGTGCCAGCAGCGTAGGAGAAGCGGAAGCGGCTGAGACCCAGTACTTC
>15|TRBV5-1|TRBD1|-|TRBJ1-5
CASSLTGAPNQPQHF
TGCGCCAGCAGCTTGACAGGGGCCCCCAATCAGCCCCAGCATTTT
>16|TRBV27|TRBD1|few|TRBJ1-4
CASSFTTGTKNEKLFF
TGTGCCAGCAGTTTCACGACAGGGACGAAAAATGAAAAACTGTTTTTT
>14|TRBV30|TRBD1|-|TRBJ1-6
CACTRQGRASPLHF
TGTGCCTGTACCCGACAGGGCCGGGCGTCACCCCTCCACTTT
>17|TRBV7-6|-|-|TRBJ1-6
CASSLGGPSSYNSPLHF
TGTGCCAGCAGCTTAGGCGGTCCGAGCTCCTATAATTCACCCCTCCACTTT
>15|TRBV6-1|TRBD1|-|TRBJ2-1
CASRLSGGGYNEQFF
TGTGCCAGCAGGCTGTCAGGGGGCGGTTACAATGAGCAGTTCTTC
>14|TRBV19|TRBD1|once|TRBJ1-5
CASRATGNNQPQHF
TGTGCCAGTAGGGCGACAGGGAACAATCAGCCCCAGCATTTT
>13|TRBV6-5|-|-|TRBJ1-5
CAISLDSNQPQHF
TGTGCCATCAGTCTAGACAGCAATCAGCCCCAGCATTTT
>15|TRBV30|TRBD2|-|TRBJ2-4
CAWSVGGGMDYIQYF
TGTGCCTGGAGTGTGGGGGGAGGGATGGATTACATTCAGTACTTC
>14|TRBV5-5|-|-|TRBJ2-5
CASSRRGVQETQYF
TGTGCCAGCAGCCGCCGCGGGGTCCAAGAGACCCAGTACTTC
>13|TRBV28|-|-|TRBJ2-3
CAVHPTGTDTQYF
TGTGCCGTACACCCGACTGGCACAGATACGCAGTATTTT
>16|TRBV9|TRBD1|-|TRBJ1-1
CASSPSPGTGLSEAFF
TGTGCCAGCAGCCCCAGTCCTGGGACAGGGCTGTCTGAAGCTTTCTTT
>20|TRBV7-6|TRBD2|-|TRBJ2-6
CASSLNSGRSLISGANVLTF
TGTGCCAGCAGCTTAAATAGCGGGAGATCCCTAATCTCTGGGGCCAACGTCCTGACTTTC
>18|TRBV7-9|TRBD1|-|TRBJ1-4
CASSFSGTARRTNEKLFF
TGTGCCAGCAGCTTCTCGGGGACAGCCCGCCGGACTAATGAAAAACTGTTTTTT
>11|TRBV29-1|TRBD2|-|TRBJ2-3
CSVRLADTQYF
TGCAGCGTGCGACTAGCGGATACGCAGTATTTT
>14|TRBV6-5|-|-|TRBJ1-5
CASSYRGSNQPQHF
TGTGCCAGCAGTTATAGAGGGAGCAATCAGCCCCAGCATTTT
>16|TRBV7-8|-|-|TRBJ1-3
CASSLARTSSGNTIYF
TGTGCCAGCAGCTTAGCGCGCACGAGCTCTGGAAACACCATATATTTT
>14|TRBV7-9|TRBD2|once|TRBJ2-5
CASGTSGRGETQYF
TGTGCCAGCGGAACTAGCGGGAGGGGAGAGACCCAGTACTTC
>14|TRBV5-1|-|-|TRBJ2-7
CASSSGDSLYEQYF
TGCGCCAGCAGCTCGGGGGACAGCCTCTACGAGCAGTACTTC
>15|TRBV28|-|-|TRBJ1-1
CASSRGGAMNTEAFF
TGTGCCAGCAGCCGGGGGGGTGCCATGAACACTGAAGCTTTCTTT
>16|TRBV5-1|TRBD1|-|TRBJ1-1
CASSLASTGGSTEAFF
TGCGCCAGCAGCTTAGCCTCCACAGGGGGGTCCACTGAAGCTTTCTTT
>12|TRBV29-1|TRBD1|once|TRBJ1-1
CSGITGGTEAFF
TGCAGCGGGATTACAGGGGGCACTGAAGCTTTCTTT
>14|TRBV5-1|TRBD1|-|TRBJ1-5
CASSPGQSNQPQHF
TGCGCCAGCAGCCCGGGACAGTCCAATCAGCCCCAGCATTTT